Listed below are T cell receptor beta chains from one sample, sequenced in a study of T cells in Graves' hyperthyroidism and ophthalmopathy. TCRdb independently ran MiXCR on the multiplex PCR reads; one entry per CDR3 protein. Of about 640,000 distinct CDR3 sequences listed, 20% were seen once; the top ten hold about 34%. The sequencing sample was made of blood. These receptors all come from a man between 25 and 39 years old with Graves' ophthalmopathy. Both conserved end residues are part of each CDR3. A D gene is named only where the DNA matches it firmly. Size is stated for part of the rows, as once, few or many counts, or as a class when the clone is expanded.

J gene	clone size	D gene	V gene	CDR3 protein	CDR3 DNA
TRBJ2-7	few	TRBD2	TRBV6-2/TRBV6-3	CASSYREGEQYF	TGTGCCAGCAGTTACCGGGAGGGAGAGCAGTACTTC
TRBJ2-6	.	.	TRBV7-6	CASSPATGANVLTF	TGTGCCAGCAGCCCGGCGACTGGGGCCAACGTCCTGACTTTC
TRBJ1-4	few	TRBD1	TRBV12-3/TRBV12-4	CASRRQGGNEKLFF	TGTGCCAGCAGAAGACAGGGGGGTAATGAAAAACTGTTTTTT
TRBJ2-1	few	TRBD2	TRBV7-6	CASSFRLAVQNEQFF	TGTGCCAGCAGCTTTCGACTAGCGGTTCAAAATGAGCAGTTCTTC
TRBJ2-7	few	.	TRBV20-1	CSAETPSYEQYF	TGCAGTGCCGAGACACCTTCCTACGAGCAGTACTTC
TRBJ2-5	many	.	TRBV2	CASSEGYKNQETQYF	TGTGCCAGCAGTGAGGGCTACAAAAACCAAGAGACCCAGTACTTC
TRBJ2-5	few	.	TRBV2	CASSEVKAGQHQETQYF	TGTGCCAGCAGTGAAGTAAAAGCGGGACAGCACCAAGAGACCCAGTACTTC
TRBJ2-7	.	TRBD2	TRBV6-5	CASSYSGGRGYEQYF	TGTGCCAGCAGTTACAGCGGCGGGAGGGGTTACGAGCAGTACTTC
TRBJ2-1	many	.	TRBV30	CAWSSGGGPTQFF	TGTGCCTGGAGCTCCGGGGGCGGCCCTACTCAGTTCTTC
TRBJ1-6	.	.	TRBV6-1	CVSTLDSLGNSPLHF	TGTGTCAGCACTCTCGACTCGCTGGGTAATTCACCCCTCCACTTT
TRBJ2-3	many	TRBD2	TRBV13	CASSIWTSEVDTQYF	TGTGCCAGCAGCATTTGGACTAGCGAGGTAGATACGCAGTATTTT
TRBJ2-5	.	.	TRBV19	CASSITQRQSETQYF	TGTGCCAGTAGTATCACCCAACGACAATCCGAGACCCAGTACTTC
TRBJ1-4	.	.	TRBV7-9	CASSSRRDGTEKLFF	TGTGCCAGCAGTTCTCGCCGGGACGGTACTGAAAAACTGTTTTTT
TRBJ2-5	.	TRBD2	TRBV5-4	CASSPGTSGSMETQYF	TGTGCCAGCAGCCCCGGGACTAGCGGGAGCATGGAGACCCAGTACTTC
TRBJ2-3	few	.	TRBV27	CASRIWSGSTDTQYF	TGTGCCAGCAGGATTTGGAGCGGGAGCACAGATACGCAGTATTTT
TRBJ2-5	many	TRBD1	TRBV11-2	CASSSNPGQQETQYF	TGTGCCAGCAGCTCCAATCCGGGACAGCAAGAGACCCAGTACTTC
TRBJ2-5	few	.	TRBV7-9	CASSSDRRLGIETQYF	TGTGCCAGCAGCTCCGACAGAAGACTGGGTATAGAGACCCAGTACTTC
TRBJ2-5	.	.	TRBV6-1	CASRPPQGGTQYF	TGTGCCAGCCGGCCACCACAGGGTGGGACCCAGTACTTC
TRBJ1-4	.	.	TRBV7-9	CASSPQTGTTNEKLFF	TGTGCCAGCAGCCCGCAAACCGGAACAACTAATGAAAAACTGTTTTTT
TRBJ2-3	few	.	TRBV10-3	CAITSALTDTQYF	TGTGCCATCACATCAGCCCTGACAGATACGCAGTATTTT
TRBJ1-1	few	.	TRBV5-4	CASSFTLGGVNTEAFF	TGTGCCAGCAGCTTTACCTTAGGGGGAGTGAACACTGAAGCTTTCTTT
TRBJ2-2	.	TRBD2	TRBV7-2	CASSLGTSGAGELFF	TGTGCCAGCAGCTTGGGGACTAGCGGAGCCGGGGAGCTGTTTTTT
TRBJ2-1	many	TRBD1	TRBV5-1	CASSRPGQKNEQFF	TGCGCCAGCAGCAGACCGGGACAGAAAAATGAGCAGTTCTTC
TRBJ2-7	.	.	TRBV4-1	CASSHQSPGQGSYEQYF	TGCGCCAGCAGCCATCAATCGCCGGGACAAGGGTCGTACGAGCAGTACTTC
TRBJ2-3	.	TRBD2	TRBV28	CASSLVAGTDTQYF	TGTGCCAGCAGTTTGGTAGCGGGAACAGATACGCAGTATTTT
TRBJ2-1	.	.	TRBV27	CASSEGIDNEQFF	TGTGCCAGCAGTGAGGGGATCGACAATGAGCAGTTCTTC
TRBJ2-7	many	.	TRBV11-2	CASSSTGSWRDEQYF	TGTGCCAGCAGCTCAACAGGGTCTTGGAGGGACGAGCAGTACTTC
TRBJ1-6	.	.	TRBV3-1	CASSQGMRGRNNSPLHF	TGTGCCAGCAGCCAAGGTATGCGGGGCAGAAATAATTCACCCCTCCACTTT
TRBJ1-2	few	TRBD1	TRBV10-3	CAISESRQGGNYGYTF	TGTGCCATCAGTGAGTCTAGACAGGGAGGAAACTATGGCTACACCTTC
TRBJ2-1	.	.	TRBV24-1	CATRGSSGGNNEQFF	TGTGCCACCAGGGGGTCCAGCGGAGGCAACAATGAGCAGTTCTTC
TRBJ2-7	.	TRBD2	TRBV7-9	CASSPQLAGVGEQYF	TGTGCCAGCAGCCCGCAACTAGCGGGGGTGGGCGAGCAGTACTTC
TRBJ2-7	few	TRBD2	TRBV20-1	CSARDQSSGKDEQYF	TGCAGTGCTAGAGACCAATCTAGCGGGAAGGACGAGCAGTACTTC
TRBJ2-7	.	TRBD1	TRBV4-2	CASSQGDRAGSEQYF	TGTGCCAGCAGCCAAGGGGACAGGGCCGGCAGCGAGCAGTACTTC
TRBJ2-3	many	.	TRBV18	CASSPRTASTDTQYF	TGTGCCAGCTCACCTCGGACTGCGAGCACAGATACGCAGTATTTT
TRBJ2-5	few	.	TRBV14	CASSPRWLASETQYF	TGTGCCAGCAGCCCCCGGTGGCTAGCGTCAGAGACCCAGTACTTC
TRBJ2-1	many	.	TRBV3-1	CASSQRSRNYNEQFF	TGTGCCAGCAGCCAACGGTCTAGGAACTACAATGAGCAGTTCTTC
TRBJ2-7	.	TRBD2	TRBV10-1	CASSEGTSGKYEQYF	TGCGCCAGCAGTGAGGGGACTAGCGGCAAATACGAGCAGTACTTC
TRBJ2-7	few	.	TRBV5-1	CASSPGAESYEQYF	TGCGCCAGCAGCCCGGGAGCGGAGTCCTACGAGCAGTACTTC
TRBJ2-5	few	.	TRBV11-2	CASSLAAFQEAQYF	TGTGCCAGCAGCTTAGCGGCCTTTCAAGAGGCCCAGTACTTC
TRBJ1-5	few	.	TRBV6-1	CASRPNRSSQPQQF	TGTGCCAGCAGGCCCAACAGGTCGAGTCAGCCCCAGCAGTTT
TRBJ1-5	.	.	TRBV7-9	CASSPTGQPQHF	TGTGCCAGCAGCCCGACGGGTCAGCCCCAGCATTTT
TRBJ2-6	.	.	TRBV4-2	CASSPAPNVLTF	TGTGCCAGCAGCCCTGCCCCCAACGTCCTGACTTTC
TRBJ2-1	few	TRBD2	TRBV20-1	CSARRAGSHNEQFF	TGCAGTGCTAGAAGAGCGGGAAGCCACAATGAGCAGTTCTTC
TRBJ2-1	few	TRBD2	TRBV7-9	CASSWAGSGSSYNEQFF	TGTGCCAGCAGCTGGGCGGGTAGCGGGAGCTCCTACAATGAGCAGTTCTTC
TRBJ2-2	few	.	TRBV7-2	CASSLDSGENTGELFF	TGTGCCAGCAGCTTAGACTCCGGAGAAAACACCGGGGAGCTGTTTTTT